The subject of this entry is one T cell receptor (beta chain). The data derive from a study of blood T cell repertoires in COVID-19. Whole-study context: The cDNA or gDNA used as material had been derived from T cells, B-cell-depleted T cells, or PBMCs.

Enrolled through a virtual design, the participants were between roughly 18 and 95 years of age and came from under 25 US areas. Clinical history reported by participants formed the basis on which cohorts were assigned. Original processing notes: Reference gene primers were amplified, and this amplification served to estimate nucleated cell counts. Assay used: immunoSEQ multiplex PCR; TCRdb lists only in-frame clones, some missing. That table gives V, J and clone size, and the DNA gave D and trimming. The sample holds 70,000 to 90,000 clones, roughly 90% seen once. This CDR3 comprises 15 residues. CDR1 is MNHEY, CDR2 SVGEGT, per germline. V was clipped by 6 bases and J by 3 bases, with 15 bases between them.

V is TRBV6-2 or TRBV6-3 and J is TRBJ1-5, with D possibly being TRBD1 (5 bases). This TCR came from a woman in her 50s with acute COVID-19. Material for sequencing was PBMCs or T cells enriched from blood (not recorded which). CDR3 sequence reads: CASSAGGFPNQPQHF. CDR3 coding DNA: TGTGCCAGCAGCGCCGGGGGGTTCCCCAATCAGCCCCAGCATTTT.